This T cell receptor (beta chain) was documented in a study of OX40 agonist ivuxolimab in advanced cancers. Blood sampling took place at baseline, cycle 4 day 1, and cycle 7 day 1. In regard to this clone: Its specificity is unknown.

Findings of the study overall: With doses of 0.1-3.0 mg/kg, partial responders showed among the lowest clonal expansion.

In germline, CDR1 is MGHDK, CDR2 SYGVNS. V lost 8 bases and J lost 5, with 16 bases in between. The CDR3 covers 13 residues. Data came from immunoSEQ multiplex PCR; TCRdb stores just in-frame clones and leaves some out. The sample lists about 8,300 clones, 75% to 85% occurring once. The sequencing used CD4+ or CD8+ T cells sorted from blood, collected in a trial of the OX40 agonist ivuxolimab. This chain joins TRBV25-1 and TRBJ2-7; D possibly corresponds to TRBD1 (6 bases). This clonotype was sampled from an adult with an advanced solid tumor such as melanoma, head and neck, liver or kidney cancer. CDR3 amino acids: CASDPTGHHEQYF. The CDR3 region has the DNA TGTGCCAGCGACCCTACGGGACACCACGAGCAGTACTTC.